What follows describes a single T cell receptor beta chain. Its target is not known. Mismatch with germline at one junction end may stem from a read error. Semi-nested PCR with Nested Universal Primer A followed constant-region reverse priming of full-length variable regions. TCRdb re-derived calls from the 5' RACE reads in MiXCR, one entry per CDR3 protein. The data contain fewer than 50,000 distinct CDR3 sequences, 22% of them singletons. Tregs were sorted as CD4+CD25+CD127-/low cells. Germline assignment: CDR1 MNHEY and CDR2 SVGAGI. The CDR3 totals 14 residues. General study findings and limits: Tumor Treg TCRs overlapped most with tumor naive CD4+ cells.

The J gene is TRBJ2-1, the V gene TRBV6-5; the match to TRBD1 covers 7 bases. Sequencing was performed on Tregs sorted from a lymph node. The sequence came from a female donor with breast cancer. Written as DNA, the CDR3 is TGTACCAGCAGTTACTCGACAGGGTCGAATGAGCAGTTCTTC. Encoded protein: CTSSYSTGSNEQFF.